The entry below gives a single T cell receptor (beta chain) sequence along with its context. This record comes from a study of control samples from healthy donors and cancer patients. Generated by immunoSEQ multiplex PCR, the TCRdb table keeps only in-frame clones and is missing some. The sample lists some 140,000 clones, 80% to 95% seen once, with around 10% in the top ten. CDR3 size: 16 residues. Germline V gene data show CDR1 as MDHEN and CDR2 as SYDVKM. V shed 7 bases and J shed 4 bases, with 17 bases lying between them. The sequence came from a man aged 25-40 years in good health. The chain combines TRBV28 with TRBJ2-6; perhaps TRBD1 as D (6 bases). Sequencing input: blood. The CDR3 sequence: CASIGQGSSGANVLTF. In DNA form, the CDR3 reads TGTGCCAGCATAGGCCAGGGGTCTTCAGGGGCCAACGTCCTGACTTTC.